Listed below are T cell receptor beta chains from one sample, sequenced in a study of OX40 agonist ivuxolimab in advanced cancers. Generated by immunoSEQ multiplex PCR, the TCRdb table keeps only in-frame clones and is missing some. The sample records tens of thousands of clones, around 83% being singletons. The sequences come from CD4+ or CD8+ T cells sorted from blood, collected in a trial of the OX40 agonist ivuxolimab. The receptor source for this set is an adult with an advanced solid tumor such as melanoma, head and neck, liver or kidney cancer. CDR3s include the opening cysteine and the closing phenylalanine or tryptophan. The D gene is left open where the match is weak. Where a row states a size, it is once, few, many or the class of an expanded clone; other rows omit it.

J gene: TRBJ2-7; V gene: TRBV6-5; D gene: TRBD2; clone size: -; CDR3 DNA: TGTGCCAGCAGTTACTGGGGGACTAGCGGGGGTTACGAGCAGTACTTC; CDR3 protein: CASSYWGTSGGYEQYF
J gene: TRBJ1-5; V gene: TRBV15; D gene: -; clone size: -; CDR3 DNA: TGTGCCACCAGCAGAGATGGGCCCGGGGGGGCTTGGCAGCCCCAGCATTTT; CDR3 protein: CATSRDGPGGAWQPQHF
J gene: TRBJ1-5; V gene: TRBV7-3; D gene: -; clone size: -; CDR3 DNA: TGTGCCAGCAGCTTATCCGAGAATCAGCCCCAGCATTTT; CDR3 protein: CASSLSENQPQHF
J gene: TRBJ1-3; V gene: TRBV9; D gene: -; clone size: once; CDR3 DNA: TGTGCCAGCAGCGCATGGGAGTCTGGAAACACCATATATTTT; CDR3 protein: CASSAWESGNTIYF
J gene: TRBJ2-3; V gene: TRBV5-1; D gene: -; clone size: -; CDR3 DNA: TGCGCCAGCAGCTTGGGGGGGGCGCCCAGTACAGATACGCAGTATTTT; CDR3 protein: CASSLGGAPSTDTQYF
J gene: TRBJ2-5; V gene: TRBV9; D gene: TRBD1; clone size: once; CDR3 DNA: TGTGCCAGCAGCTCCGGGACAGGGGGTGGAGAGACCCAGTACTTC; CDR3 protein: CASSSGTGGGETQYF
J gene: TRBJ2-5; V gene: TRBV2; D gene: -; clone size: -; CDR3 DNA: TGTGCCAGCAGGGGGGCCGCGGAGACCCAGTACTTC; CDR3 protein: CASRGAAETQYF
J gene: TRBJ2-2; V gene: TRBV10-3; D gene: -; clone size: -; CDR3 DNA: TGTGCCATCCCCAGTGGTGGGGCCGCTACCGGGGAGCTGTTTTTT; CDR3 protein: CAIPSGGAATGELFF
J gene: TRBJ2-3; V gene: TRBV5-6; D gene: -; clone size: few; CDR3 DNA: TGTGCCAGCAGCCTCAGGGGGGGGCAGGGCACAGATACGCAGTATTTT; CDR3 protein: CASSLRGGQGTDTQYF
J gene: TRBJ2-3; V gene: TRBV18; D gene: TRBD1; clone size: -; CDR3 DNA: TGTGCCAGCTCAAACACAGGGGAGAGCACAGATACGCAGTATTTT; CDR3 protein: CASSNTGESTDTQYF
J gene: TRBJ1-6; V gene: TRBV7-2; D gene: -; clone size: -; CDR3 DNA: TGTGCCAGCAGCTTTGAAGGCCAAGGGGGATCACCCCTCCACTTT; CDR3 protein: CASSFEGQGGSPLHF
J gene: TRBJ2-7; V gene: TRBV11-3; D gene: -; clone size: -; CDR3 DNA: TGTGCCAGCAGCTTAGCAGGATCCTACGAGCAGTACTTC; CDR3 protein: CASSLAGSYEQYF
J gene: TRBJ2-7; V gene: TRBV7-2; D gene: -; clone size: -; CDR3 DNA: TGTGCCAGCAGTTATGACCAGGGACCATACTACGAGCAGTACTTC; CDR3 protein: CASSYDQGPYYEQYF
J gene: TRBJ1-6; V gene: TRBV28; D gene: -; clone size: -; CDR3 DNA: TGTGCCAGCATGGGAGGTAATTCACCCCTCCACTTT; CDR3 protein: CASMGGNSPLHF
J gene: TRBJ1-4; V gene: TRBV28; D gene: TRBD1; clone size: -; CDR3 DNA: TGTGCCACCCGAGCACAGGGGAATGAAAAACTGTTTTTT; CDR3 protein: CATRAQGNEKLFF
J gene: TRBJ2-2; V gene: TRBV6-5; D gene: -; clone size: -; CDR3 DNA: TGTGCCAGCAGTTACGCCGCAAACACCGGGGAGCTGTTTTTT; CDR3 protein: CASSYAANTGELFF
J gene: TRBJ1-5; V gene: TRBV6-6; D gene: -; clone size: few; CDR3 DNA: TGTGCCAGCAGCACGCAAGGGGATCAGCCCCAGCATTTT; CDR3 protein: CASSTQGDQPQHF
J gene: TRBJ1-4; V gene: TRBV28; D gene: -; clone size: -; CDR3 DNA: TGTGCCAGCAGTCCTGGAGCAACTAATGAAAAACTGTTTTTT; CDR3 protein: CASSPGATNEKLFF
J gene: TRBJ2-7; V gene: TRBV18; D gene: TRBD1; clone size: -; CDR3 DNA: TGTGCCAGCTCTTCCTCCTCCGGGACAGGGGCCGTAGGAGGCAACTACGAGCAGTACTTC; CDR3 protein: CASSSSSGTGAVGGNYEQYF
J gene: TRBJ1-2; V gene: TRBV5-1; D gene: TRBD1; clone size: -; CDR3 DNA: TGCGCCAGCAGTCACAGGGGGACAGACAGTTCCTATGGCTACACCTTC; CDR3 protein: CASSHRGTDSSYGYTF
J gene: TRBJ2-3; V gene: TRBV6-4; D gene: TRBD2; clone size: -; CDR3 DNA: TGTGCCAGCAGTCCTAGCGGGGGGAGCACAGATACGCAGTATTTT; CDR3 protein: CASSPSGGSTDTQYF
J gene: TRBJ2-5; V gene: TRBV6-1; D gene: -; clone size: -; CDR3 DNA: TGTGCCAGCAACCGGGACCGGGAGACCCAGTACTTC; CDR3 protein: CASNRDRETQYF
J gene: TRBJ2-6; V gene: TRBV19; D gene: -; clone size: -; CDR3 DNA: TGTGCCAGTAGTATAGATGGGGCTTCAAACTCTGGGGCCAACGTCCTGACTTTC; CDR3 protein: CASSIDGASNSGANVLTF
J gene: TRBJ1-6; V gene: TRBV4-3; D gene: -; clone size: once; CDR3 DNA: TGCGCCAGCAGCCAAGATGCTCCGAGCTCCTATAATTCACCCCTCCACTTT; CDR3 protein: CASSQDAPSSYNSPLHF
J gene: TRBJ1-4; V gene: TRBV28; D gene: -; clone size: -; CDR3 DNA: TGTGCCAGCAGTTTTGTTCGGGGCTGGGCAGCCGGTGAAAAACTGTTTTTT; CDR3 protein: CASSFVRGWAAGEKLFF
J gene: TRBJ1-2; V gene: TRBV15; D gene: -; clone size: -; CDR3 DNA: TGTGCCACCAGCAGAGACCGGAACTATGGCTACACCTTC; CDR3 protein: CATSRDRNYGYTF
J gene: TRBJ1-4; V gene: TRBV7-9; D gene: -; clone size: -; CDR3 DNA: TGTGCCAGCAGCCGAGCGGACGGGGGCAATGAAAAACTGTTTTTT; CDR3 protein: CASSRADGGNEKLFF
J gene: TRBJ2-7; V gene: TRBV27; D gene: -; clone size: -; CDR3 DNA: TGTGCCAGCACGGACCGGCGGCGGGGAACGGAGGAGCAGTACTTC; CDR3 protein: CASTDRRRGTEEQYF
J gene: TRBJ2-7; V gene: TRBV7-2; D gene: TRBD2; clone size: -; CDR3 DNA: TGTGCCAGCAGAAGATCCGGGACTAGCGCTGGCGAGCAGTACTTC; CDR3 protein: CASRRSGTSAGEQYF
J gene: TRBJ1-1; V gene: TRBV29-1; D gene: -; clone size: once; CDR3 DNA: TGCAGCGTTGATAAAGGGGTTGAAGCTTTCTTT; CDR3 protein: CSVDKGVEAFF
J gene: TRBJ1-1; V gene: TRBV29-1; D gene: -; clone size: once; CDR3 DNA: TGCAGCGTTAGACGGGGGGTAGGGACTGAAGCTTTCTTT; CDR3 protein: CSVRRGVGTEAFF
J gene: TRBJ2-4; V gene: TRBV5-8; D gene: -; clone size: -; CDR3 DNA: TGTGCCAGCAGTTACAGGGCCAGCGTTCAGTACTTC; CDR3 protein: CASSYRASVQYF
J gene: TRBJ2-7; V gene: TRBV15; D gene: -; clone size: -; CDR3 DNA: TGTGCCACCAGCAGAGATCGGTCGGCCGAGCAGTACTTC; CDR3 protein: CATSRDRSAEQYF
J gene: TRBJ1-5; V gene: TRBV6-6; D gene: -; clone size: -; CDR3 DNA: TGTGCCAGCACCACGGGACTCCGTGGCCAGCCCCAGCATTTT; CDR3 protein: CASTTGLRGQPQHF
J gene: TRBJ2-7; V gene: TRBV7-9; D gene: -; clone size: -; CDR3 DNA: TGTGCCAGCAGCTTGACAGGGAGGAACGAGCAGTACTTC; CDR3 protein: CASSLTGRNEQYF
J gene: TRBJ1-1; V gene: TRBV5-1; D gene: -; clone size: -; CDR3 DNA: TGCGCCAGCAGCTTGGTGGGGGACACTGAAGCTTTCTTT; CDR3 protein: CASSLVGDTEAFF
J gene: TRBJ2-7; V gene: TRBV18; D gene: TRBD2; clone size: -; CDR3 DNA: TGTGCCAGCTCACCTAGAGCGACTAGCGGGGACGAGCAGTACTTC; CDR3 protein: CASSPRATSGDEQYF
J gene: TRBJ1-1; V gene: TRBV6-1; D gene: TRBD1; clone size: -; CDR3 DNA: TGTGCCAGCAGTGACCCATTTAGGGGGCCTGAAGCTTTCTTT; CDR3 protein: CASSDPFRGPEAFF
J gene: TRBJ2-3; V gene: TRBV28; D gene: TRBD2; clone size: -; CDR3 DNA: TGTGCCAGCAGTTTCCCTCTAGCGGGGGGACAGTCTAGCACAGATACGCAGTATTTT; CDR3 protein: CASSFPLAGGQSSTDTQYF
J gene: TRBJ2-7; V gene: TRBV6-5; D gene: -; clone size: -; CDR3 DNA: TGTGCCAGCACCGGAACAGGGGACTTCTACGAGCAGTACTTC; CDR3 protein: CASTGTGDFYEQYF
J gene: TRBJ2-1; V gene: TRBV5-1; D gene: -; clone size: -; CDR3 DNA: TGCGCCAGCAGCGGCGACAGCTACAATGAGCAGTTCTTC; CDR3 protein: CASSGDSYNEQFF
J gene: TRBJ2-1; V gene: TRBV10-2; D gene: -; clone size: -; CDR3 DNA: TGCGCCGGTTCGTCCTCCGGGGTAGAGCAGTTCTTC; CDR3 protein: CAGSSSGVEQFF
J gene: TRBJ1-5; V gene: TRBV5-1; D gene: -; clone size: -; CDR3 DNA: TGCGCCAGCAGCTCAGGTGTCGTAGGAAGCAATCAGCCCCAGCATTTT; CDR3 protein: CASSSGVVGSNQPQHF
J gene: TRBJ2-3; V gene: TRBV7-3; D gene: TRBD2; clone size: -; CDR3 DNA: TGTGCCAGCAGCTTATTGAGTTGGGGACTAGGAGGGGAGGCGAGCACAGATACGCAGTATTTT; CDR3 protein: CASSLLSWGLGGEASTDTQYF
J gene: TRBJ2-6; V gene: TRBV15; D gene: -; clone size: -; CDR3 DNA: TGTGCCACCAGCCCACGGTACTCTGGGGCCAACGTCCTGACTTTC; CDR3 protein: CATSPRYSGANVLTF